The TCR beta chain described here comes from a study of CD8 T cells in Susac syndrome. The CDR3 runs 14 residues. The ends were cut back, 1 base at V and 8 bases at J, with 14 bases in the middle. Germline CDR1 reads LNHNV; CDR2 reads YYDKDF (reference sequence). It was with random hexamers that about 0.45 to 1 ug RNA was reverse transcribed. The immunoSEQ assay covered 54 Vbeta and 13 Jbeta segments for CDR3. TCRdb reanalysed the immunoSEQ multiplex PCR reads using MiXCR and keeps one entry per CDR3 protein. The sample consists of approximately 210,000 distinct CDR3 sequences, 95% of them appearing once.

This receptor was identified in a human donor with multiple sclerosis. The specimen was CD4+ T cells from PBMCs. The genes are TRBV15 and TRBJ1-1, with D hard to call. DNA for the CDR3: TGTGCCACCAGCAGAGTTGTGCGTACACAAGAAGCTTTCTTT. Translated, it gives CATSRVVRTQEAFF. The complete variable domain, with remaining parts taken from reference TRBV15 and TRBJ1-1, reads DAMVIQNPRYQVTQFGKPVTLSCSQTLNHNVMYWYQQKSSQAPKLLFHYYDKDFNNEADTPDNFQSRRPNTSFCFLDIRSPGLGDTAMYLCATSRVVRTQEAFFGQGTRLTVV.